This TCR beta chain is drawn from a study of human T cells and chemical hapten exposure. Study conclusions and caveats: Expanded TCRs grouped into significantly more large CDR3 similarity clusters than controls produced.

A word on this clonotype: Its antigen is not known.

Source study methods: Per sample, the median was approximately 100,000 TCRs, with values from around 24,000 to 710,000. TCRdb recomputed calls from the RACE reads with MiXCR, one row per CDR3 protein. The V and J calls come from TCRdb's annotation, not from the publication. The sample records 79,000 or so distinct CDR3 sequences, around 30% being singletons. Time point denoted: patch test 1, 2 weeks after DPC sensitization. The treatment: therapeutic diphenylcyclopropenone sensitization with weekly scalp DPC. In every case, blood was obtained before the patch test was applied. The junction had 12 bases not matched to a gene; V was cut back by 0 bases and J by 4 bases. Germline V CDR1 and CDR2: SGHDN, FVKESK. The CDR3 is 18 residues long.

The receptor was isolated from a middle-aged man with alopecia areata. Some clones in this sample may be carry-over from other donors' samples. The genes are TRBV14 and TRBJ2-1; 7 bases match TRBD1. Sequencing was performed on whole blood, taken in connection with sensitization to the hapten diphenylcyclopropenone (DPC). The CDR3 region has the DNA TGTGCCAGCAGCCAAGATTTGAGGGGGCCGGACCCTTACAATGAGCAGTTCTTC. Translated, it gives CASSQDLRGPDPYNEQFF.